A selection of T cell receptor beta chains follows, all from one sample in a study of blood T cells in healthy people across ages. TCRdb called the 5' RACE reads again in MiXCR, with one record for every CDR3 protein. The sample contains about 1,600,000 distinct CDR3 sequences, around 42% of which appear only once. Material for sequencing was blood. These receptors were taken from a woman between 18 and 29 years old in good health. Both conserved end residues are part of each CDR3. The D gene is left open where the match is weak. Where a row states a size, it is once, few, many or the class of an expanded clone; other rows omit it.

>TRBJ1-1|few|TRBV27|NA
TGTGCCAGCAGTTTATTAGAGGGGGGGAATGCTGAAGCTTTCTTT
CASSLLEGGNAEAFF
>TRBJ2-5|NA|TRBV20-1|NA
TGCAGTACTAGAGAAGTGCCGGGACCCTACAATGAGCAGTACTTC
CSTREVPGPYNEQYF
>TRBJ2-1|NA|TRBV6-5|NA
TGTGCCAGCAGCACTGAGGGACCATACAGTGAGCAGTTCTTC
CASSTEGPYSEQFF
>TRBJ2-3|NA|TRBV7-9|TRBD2
TGTGCCAGCAGCTTGACTAGCGGGAGATTAGATACGCAGTATTTT
CASSLTSGRLDTQYF
>TRBJ2-1|NA|TRBV5-1|TRBD2
TGCGCCAGCAGCCCGGGACTAGCGACGGATTCCTACAATGAGCAGTTCTTC
CASSPGLATDSYNEQFF
>TRBJ2-7|few|TRBV7-2|TRBD2
TGTGCCAGCAGCTCGGGGACTAGCGGGAGTTATCTTTACGAGCAGTACTTC
CASSSGTSGSYLYEQYF
>TRBJ2-2|few|TRBV5-6|NA
TGTGCCAGCAGCTTGCGTATCGGGGAGCTGTTTTTT
CASSLRIGELFF
>TRBJ1-6|NA|TRBV5-1|NA
TGCGCCAGCTTCATACTCGGGGGGACCCTCCACTTT
CASFILGGTLHF
>TRBJ2-3|NA|TRBV11-2|NA
TGTGCCAGCAGCTCCCAGGCCGGGAGCGCAGATACGCAGTATTTT
CASSSQAGSADTQYF
>TRBJ2-1|few|TRBV7-2|NA
TGTGCCAGCAGCCCCCGGGTACGGGGGGCCCACAATGAGCAGTTCTTC
CASSPRVRGAHNEQFF
>TRBJ2-1|NA|TRBV6-1|TRBD2
TGTGCCAGCATCCCCGCGGGGGGAGGGAGAAACTACAATGAGCAGTTCTTC
CASIPAGGGRNYNEQFF
>TRBJ2-5|NA|TRBV5-1|NA
TGCGCCAGCAGCTTGGCCGGGCCAGAAGAGACCCAGTACTTC
CASSLAGPEETQYF
>TRBJ1-2|NA|TRBV24-1|NA
TGTGCCACCAGTGAAACGACTGACGGTGGCTATGGCTACACCTTC
CATSETTDGGYGYTF
>TRBJ1-6|NA|TRBV10-3|TRBD1
TGTGCCATCAGTGGTCGGGACAGTGATTCACCCCTCCACTTT
CAISGRDSDSPLHF
>TRBJ2-5|few|TRBV5-1|TRBD2
TGCGCCAGCAGCTTGAGCGGGAGGTCCGAAAGTGAGTATCGGTACTTC
CASSLSGRSESEYRYF
>TRBJ1-2|NA|TRBV27|TRBD1
TGTGCCGGCAGTTCGGACAGGGGGCTCATCTATGGCTACACCTTC
CAGSSDRGLIYGYTF
>TRBJ2-4|few|TRBV5-1|NA
TGCGCCAGCAGCTTGGAATCGGCAGCCAAAAACATTCAGTACTTC
CASSLESAAKNIQYF
>TRBJ1-5|many|TRBV2|TRBD1
TGTGCCAGCAGTCCGGGACAGTTATATCAGCCCCAGCATTTT
CASSPGQLYQPQHF
>TRBJ1-1|NA|TRBV12-3/TRBV12-4|NA
TGTGCCAGCAGTTTTGTTTCGGGAGAGGCTTTCTTT
CASSFVSGEAFF
>TRBJ2-3|once|TRBV13|NA
TGTGCCAGCAGCCGACAGAACCCCCTGCTAGTGGTTTGGAATACGCAGTATTTT
CASSRQNPLLVVWNTQYF
>TRBJ2-5|few|TRBV24-1|NA
TGTGCCACCAGTGATTCACGTTCCGGCTATGGTGAGACCCAGTACTTC
CATSDSRSGYGETQYF
>TRBJ2-3|few|TRBV9|NA
TGTGCCAGCAGCGAGTGGGGCGCCCCGGGGAAAGATACGCAGTATTTT
CASSEWGAPGKDTQYF
>TRBJ1-5|NA|TRBV7-6|TRBD1
TGTGCCAGCAGCCTTACAGGGGGCAACAATCAGCCCCAGCATTTT
CASSLTGGNNQPQHF
>TRBJ1-1|NA|TRBV6-6|NA
TGTGCCAGCAGTGGTACCGGGCCTCGGAGGGGAGCTTTCTTT
CASSGTGPRRGAFF